The 2 T cell receptor beta chains below come from one sample, sequenced in a study of cytomegalovirus exposure and HLA in healthy donors. The PCR was carried out with 60 Vbeta primers and 13 Jbeta primers. Only in-frame clones appear in the TCRdb table, and some are missing; sequencing was by immunoSEQ multiplex PCR. The top ten hold less than 4.5% of the sample, which has some 170,000 clones, over 70% seen once. Sequencing was performed on PBMCs. The receptors come from a woman aged 55-70 years in good health and CMV-seropositive.

This chain joins TRBV19 and TRBJ1-3; D remains ambiguous. The CDR3 extends over 15 amino acids. Looked up from germline, CDR1 is LNHDA and CDR2 is SQIVND (reference sequence). The V gene lost 6 bases and the J gene lost 0 bases, with 12 bases spanning the gap. CDR3 protein: CASRPPGNSGNTIYF. The CDR3 bases are TGTGCCAGTAGACCACCGGGGAACTCTGGAAACACCATATATTTT.

This clone was recorded once. The rearrangement uses TRBV7-9 and TRBJ1-5, with TRBD1 as a possible D gene (5 bases). CDR1 and CDR2 (germline): SEHNR, FQNEAQ (reference sequence). Trimming cost V 2 bases and J 2 bases, with 10 bases left between them. The CDR3 contains 15 residues. The CDR3 loop reads CASSLSRGGNQPQHF. The CDR3, as DNA: TGTGCCAGCAGCTTAAGCCGGGGGGGCAATCAGCCCCAGCATTTT.